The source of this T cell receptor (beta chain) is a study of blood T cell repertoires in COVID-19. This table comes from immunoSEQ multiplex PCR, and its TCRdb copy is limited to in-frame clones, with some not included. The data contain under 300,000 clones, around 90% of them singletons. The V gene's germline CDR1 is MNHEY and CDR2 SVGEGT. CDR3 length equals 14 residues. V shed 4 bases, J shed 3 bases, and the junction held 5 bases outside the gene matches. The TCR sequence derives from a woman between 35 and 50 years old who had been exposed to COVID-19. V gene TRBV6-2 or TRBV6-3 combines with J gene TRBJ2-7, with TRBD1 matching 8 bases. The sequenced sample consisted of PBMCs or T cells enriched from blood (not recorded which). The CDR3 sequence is CASSLNRGVYEQYV. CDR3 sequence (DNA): TGTGCCAGCAGTTTGAACAGGGGGGTCTACGAGCAGTACGTC.